Included here is one T cell receptor (beta chain) sequence, with context. Germline CDR1 is LGHNA and CDR2 is YNFKEQ. Losses at the gene ends were 0 bases for V and 5 bases for J; bases not matched to a gene: 4. This CDR3 comprises 16 residues. This entry comes from a study of blood T cell repertoires in COVID-19. Looking at the study overall: In each case, the material was cDNA or gDNA derived from T cells, B-cell-depleted T cells, or PBMCs.

Authors' methods: Nucleated cell counts were estimated from reference gene primer amplification. Sequenced by immunoSEQ multiplex PCR; TCRdb stores in-frame clones only, minus some. Clone size and V and J calls were adopted from that table, with D and trimming inferred from the DNA. The data show under 300,000 clones, with around 90% seen just once and 1.5% to 2% held by the top ten. Sequencing was carried out using PBMCs or T cells enriched from blood (not recorded which). The TCR originated in a woman between 35 and 50 years old who had recovered from COVID-19. The chain combines TRBV4-2 with TRBJ2-2, with TRBD2 matching 9 bases. CDR3 in DNA: TGTGCCAGCAGCCAAGACGGTAGCGGGGGTACCGGGGAGCTGTTTTTT. Translating gives CASSQDGSGGTGELFF.